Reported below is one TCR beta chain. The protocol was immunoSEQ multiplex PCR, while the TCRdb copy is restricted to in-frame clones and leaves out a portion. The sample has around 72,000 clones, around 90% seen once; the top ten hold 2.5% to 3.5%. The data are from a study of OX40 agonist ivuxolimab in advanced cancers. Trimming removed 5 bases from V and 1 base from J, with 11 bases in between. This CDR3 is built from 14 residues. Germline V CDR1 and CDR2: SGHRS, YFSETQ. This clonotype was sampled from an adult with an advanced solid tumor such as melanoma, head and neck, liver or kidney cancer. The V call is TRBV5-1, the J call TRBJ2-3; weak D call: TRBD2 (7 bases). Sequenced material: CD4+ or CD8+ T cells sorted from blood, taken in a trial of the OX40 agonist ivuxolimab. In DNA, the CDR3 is TGCGCCAGCAGTGAAGGGGGGGGCACAGATACGCAGTATTTT. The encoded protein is CASSEGGGTDTQYF.